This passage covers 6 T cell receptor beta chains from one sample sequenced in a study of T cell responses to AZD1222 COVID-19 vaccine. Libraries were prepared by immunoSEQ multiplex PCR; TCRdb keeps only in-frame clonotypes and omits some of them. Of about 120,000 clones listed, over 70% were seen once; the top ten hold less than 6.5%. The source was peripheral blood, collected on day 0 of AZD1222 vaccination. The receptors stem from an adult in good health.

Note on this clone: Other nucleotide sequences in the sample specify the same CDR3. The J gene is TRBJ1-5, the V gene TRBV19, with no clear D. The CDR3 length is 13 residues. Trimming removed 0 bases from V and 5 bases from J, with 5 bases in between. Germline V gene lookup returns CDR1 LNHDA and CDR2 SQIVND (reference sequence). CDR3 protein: CASSIDRDQPQHF. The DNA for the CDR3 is TGTGCCAGTAGTATAGATAGGGATCAGCCCCAGCATTTT.

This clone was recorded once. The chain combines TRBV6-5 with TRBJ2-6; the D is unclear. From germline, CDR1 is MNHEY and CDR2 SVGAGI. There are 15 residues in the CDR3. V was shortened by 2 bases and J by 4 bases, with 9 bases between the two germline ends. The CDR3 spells CASSYQASGANVLTF. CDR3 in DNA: TGTGCCAGCAGTTACCAGGCCTCGGGGGCCAACGTCCTGACTTTC.

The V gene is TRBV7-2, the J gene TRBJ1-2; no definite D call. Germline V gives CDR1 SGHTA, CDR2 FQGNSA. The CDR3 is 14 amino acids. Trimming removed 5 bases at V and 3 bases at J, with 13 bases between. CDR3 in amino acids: CASSPAGPHYGYTF. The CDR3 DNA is TGTGCCAGCAGCCCTGCCGGGCCCCACTATGGCTACACCTTC.

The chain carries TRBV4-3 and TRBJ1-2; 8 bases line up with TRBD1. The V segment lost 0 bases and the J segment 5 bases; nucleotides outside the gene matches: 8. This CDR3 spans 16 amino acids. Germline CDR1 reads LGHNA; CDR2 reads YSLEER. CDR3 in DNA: TGCGCCAGCAGCCAAGAGATGCAGGGGGCGGAGTATGGCTACACCTTC. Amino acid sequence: CASSQEMQGAEYGYTF.

The CDR3: CASSHTGEQPQHF. The DNA of the CDR3 is TGTGCCAGCAGCCATACAGGGGAACAGCCCCAGCATTTT. This chain links TRBV13 with TRBJ1-5, with 7 nucleotides matching TRBD1. Germline V gene data show CDR1 as PRHDT and CDR2 as FYEKMQ (reference sequence). The CDR3 covers 13 residues. Germline trimming cut 5 bases from V and 7 bases from J; bases unmatched to any gene: 5.

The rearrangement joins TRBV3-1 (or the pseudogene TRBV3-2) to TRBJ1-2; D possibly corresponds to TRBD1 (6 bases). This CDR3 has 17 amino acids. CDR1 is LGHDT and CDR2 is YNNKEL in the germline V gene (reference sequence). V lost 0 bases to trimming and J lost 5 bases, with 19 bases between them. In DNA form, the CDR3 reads TGTGCCAGCAGCCAAGATAGGGGGATCTCAGGGTTATATGGCTACACCTTC. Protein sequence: CASSQDRGISGLYGYTF.